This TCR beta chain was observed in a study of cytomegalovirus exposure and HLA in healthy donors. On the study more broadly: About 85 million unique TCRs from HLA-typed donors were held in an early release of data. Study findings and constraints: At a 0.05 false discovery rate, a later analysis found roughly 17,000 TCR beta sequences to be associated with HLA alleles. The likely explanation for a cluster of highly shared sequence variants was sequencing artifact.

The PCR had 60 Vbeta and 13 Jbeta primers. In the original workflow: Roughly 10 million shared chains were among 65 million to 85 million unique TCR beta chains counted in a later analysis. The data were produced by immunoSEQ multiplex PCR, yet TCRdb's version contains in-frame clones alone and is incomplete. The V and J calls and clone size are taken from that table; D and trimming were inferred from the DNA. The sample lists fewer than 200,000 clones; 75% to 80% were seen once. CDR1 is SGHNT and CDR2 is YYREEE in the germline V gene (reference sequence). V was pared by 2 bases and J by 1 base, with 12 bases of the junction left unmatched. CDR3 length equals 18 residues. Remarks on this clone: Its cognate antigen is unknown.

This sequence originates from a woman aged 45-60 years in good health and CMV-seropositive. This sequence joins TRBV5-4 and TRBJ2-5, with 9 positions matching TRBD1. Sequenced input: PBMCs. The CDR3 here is CASSLPGQGPGFQETQYF. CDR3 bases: TGTGCCAGCAGCTTACCAGGACAGGGGCCCGGTTTCCAAGAGACCCAGTACTTC.